A single T cell receptor beta chain is shown here with its context. The target antigen is unknown. The data derive from a study of T cells in localized non-small cell lung cancer. Profiled with immunoSEQ multiplex PCR; TCRdb holds only in-frame clones, not every one. Among approximately 2,000 clones, roughly 29% were seen once, and the ten largest hold less than 7.5%. Trimming took off 8 bases at V and 7 bases at J, with 14 bases between the two ends. The CDR3 has 12 residues. Germline V gives CDR1 WSHSY, CDR2 SAAADI. Broader study findings: Higher blood T cell density tracked longer overall survival. There were a median 57 of the top 100 tumor clones appearing in adjacent lung.

The V call is TRBV10-2, the J call TRBJ2-5, with D tentatively TRBD1 or TRBD2 (5 bases each). Source: lung tumor tissue, taken before any cancer treatment. The clonotype was recovered from a woman between 40 and 69 years old with stage II squamous cell lung carcinoma. The DNA for the CDR3 is TGCGCCAGCGGGCATTTTGGGGGGACCCAGTACTTC. Amino acid sequence: CASGHFGGTQYF.